The 4 T cell receptor beta chains presented below share a single source sample, sequenced in a study of blood T cell repertoires in COVID-19. Sequenced by immunoSEQ multiplex PCR; TCRdb stores in-frame clones only, minus some. Altogether about 57,000 clones are present, more than 85% being singletons, with the ten largest covering about 2.1%. Sequencing used peripheral blood. The receptors come from a man aged 55-75 years with acute or convalescent COVID-19.

This clone came up once. The rearrangement links TRBV6-5 to TRBJ1-5; no clear D. Germline CDR1 MNHEY, CDR2 SVGAGI. Trimming cost V 6 bases and J 1 base, with 7 bases left between them. This CDR3 region has 13 residues. The CDR3 coding sequence is TGTGCCAGCAGGGCGGGGAGCAATCAGCCCCAGCATTTT. This codes for CASRAGSNQPQHF.

The chain links TRBV20-1 to TRBJ2-7; 10 bases map to TRBD2. V gave up 6 bases and J gave up 2 bases; unmatched junction bases: 7. The germline gives CDR1 DFQATT, CDR2 SNEGSKA (reference sequence). The CDR3 covers 14 residues. The CDR3 reads CSASGLAAPYEQYF. CDR3 in DNA: TGCAGTGCCAGTGGACTAGCGGCACCCTACGAGCAGTACTTC.

The V and J genes are TRBV6-5 and TRBJ1-5; 7 nucleotides agree with TRBD1. Germline V gene lookup returns CDR1 MNHEY and CDR2 SVGAGI. Trimming removed 7 bases from V and 1 base from J; junction bases left unmatched: 7. CDR3 size: 15 residues. CDR3 DNA: TGTGCCAGCAAATGGGGACAGTCAAGCAATCAGCCCCAGCATTTT. Amino acid sequence: CASKWGQSSNQPQHF.

V and J are TRBV28 and TRBJ2-7, with 8 nucleotides matching TRBD1. The V and J ends lost 5 bases and 4 bases, in that order; junction bases with no gene match: 10. The CDR3 contains 15 residues. Germline V lookup: CDR1 MDHEN, CDR2 SYDVKM. The CDR3 is CASSLTTGAHYEQYF. The CDR3 region has the DNA TGTGCCAGCAGTCTAACGACAGGGGCCCATTACGAGCAGTACTTC. The full variable domain, with the rest looked up from reference TRBV28 and TRBJ2-7, is DVKVTQSSRYLVKRTGEKVFLECVQDMDHENMFWYRQDPGLGLRLIYFSYDVKMKEKGDIPEGYSVSREKKERFSLILESASTNQTSMYLCASSLTTGAHYEQYFGPGTRLTVT.